This TCR beta chain stems from a study of graft-versus-host responses after intestinal transplantation. Study summary: Recipients received multivisceral, liver-intestinal, or isolated intestinal transplants. Recipients uniformly received anti-thymocyte globulin induction, followed by tacrolimus and steroids for roughly 3 years.

J was trimmed by 5 bases and V by 3 bases; bases with no gene match: 8. Germline CDR1 is MGHRA and CDR2 is YSYEKL. The CDR3 length is 15 residues. Method: immunoSEQ multiplex PCR; TCRdb's copy keeps in-frame clones and lacks some. The sample carries tens of thousands of clones, roughly nine tenths recorded once. This clone was picked up one time. Its cognate antigen is unknown. Study results and limitations: Peak GvH clone levels in circulation were associated with early post-transplant HvG declines. Across patients carrying graft-donor T cell macrochimerism, allografts held high graft-versus-host to host-versus-graft clonal ratios.

The sequence derives from a human donor who received an intestinal transplant. The rearrangement uses TRBV4-1 and TRBJ1-1; 8 positions match TRBD1. The sequencing used unstimulated CD4+ T cells sorted from spleen or lymph node cells, collected before intestinal transplant. CDR3 residues: CASSHKQGGRTEAFF. DNA for the CDR3: TGCGCCAGCAGCCATAAACAGGGGGGGAGAACTGAAGCTTTCTTT.